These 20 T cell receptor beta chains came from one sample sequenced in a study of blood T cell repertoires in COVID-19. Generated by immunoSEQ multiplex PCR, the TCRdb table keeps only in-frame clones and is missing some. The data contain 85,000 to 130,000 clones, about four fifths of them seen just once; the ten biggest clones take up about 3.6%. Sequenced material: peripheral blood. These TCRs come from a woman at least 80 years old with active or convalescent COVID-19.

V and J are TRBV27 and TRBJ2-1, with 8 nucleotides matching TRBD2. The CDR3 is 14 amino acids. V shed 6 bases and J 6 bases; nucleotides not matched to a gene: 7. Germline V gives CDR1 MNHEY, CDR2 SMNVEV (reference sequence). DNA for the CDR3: TGTGCCAGCAGGCCGGGGGGGAGAGCCAATGAGCAGTTCTTC. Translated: CASRPGGRANEQFF.

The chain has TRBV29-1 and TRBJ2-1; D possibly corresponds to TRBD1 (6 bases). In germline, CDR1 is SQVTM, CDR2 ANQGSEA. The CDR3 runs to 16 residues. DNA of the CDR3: TGCAGTAGCGTTAGTTTCTCTCGGACAGATTACAATGAGCAGTTCTTC. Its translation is CSSVSFSRTDYNEQFF.

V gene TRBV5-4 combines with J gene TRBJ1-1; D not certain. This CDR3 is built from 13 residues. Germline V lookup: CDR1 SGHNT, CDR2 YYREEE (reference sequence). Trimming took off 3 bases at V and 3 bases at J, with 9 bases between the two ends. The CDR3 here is CASSYLQYTEAFF. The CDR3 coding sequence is TGTGCCAGCAGCTATCTTCAGTACACTGAAGCTTTCTTT.

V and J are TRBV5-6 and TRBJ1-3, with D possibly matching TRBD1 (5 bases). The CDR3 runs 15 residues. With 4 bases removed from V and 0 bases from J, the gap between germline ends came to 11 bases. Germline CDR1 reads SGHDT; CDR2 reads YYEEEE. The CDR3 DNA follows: TGTGCCAGCAGCCAACAGGTTATCTCTGGAAACACCATATATTTT. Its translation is CASSQQVISGNTIYF.

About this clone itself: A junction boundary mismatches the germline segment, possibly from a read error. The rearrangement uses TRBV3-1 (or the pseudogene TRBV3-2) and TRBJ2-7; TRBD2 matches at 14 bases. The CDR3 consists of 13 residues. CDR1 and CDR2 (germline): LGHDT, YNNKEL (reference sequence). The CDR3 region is CASSLGLAGGTDF. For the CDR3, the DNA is TGTGCCAGCAGCCTCGGACTAGCGGGGGGAACTGACTTC.

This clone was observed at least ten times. The CDR3 loop reads CASSQGAYNEQFF. The CDR3 bases are TGTGCCAGCAGTCAGGGGGCCTACAATGAGCAGTTCTTC. The rearrangement joins TRBV2 to TRBJ2-1, with 7 nucleotides matching TRBD1. The CDR3 extends over 13 amino acids. Germline V gives CDR1 SNHLY, CDR2 FYNNEI. V gave up 5 bases and J gave up 2 bases; unmatched junction bases: 0.

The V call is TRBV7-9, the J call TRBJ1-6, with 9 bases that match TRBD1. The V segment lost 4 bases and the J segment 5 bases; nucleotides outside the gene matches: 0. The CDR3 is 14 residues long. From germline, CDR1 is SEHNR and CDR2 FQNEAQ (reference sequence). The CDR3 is CASSWTGDNSPLHF. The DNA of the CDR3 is TGTGCCAGCAGCTGGACAGGGGATAATTCACCCCTCCACTTT.

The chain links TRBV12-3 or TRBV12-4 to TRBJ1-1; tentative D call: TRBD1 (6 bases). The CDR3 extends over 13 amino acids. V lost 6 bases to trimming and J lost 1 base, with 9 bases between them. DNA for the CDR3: TGTGCCAGCAGCGGACAGCAGAACACTGAAGCTTTCTTT. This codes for CASSGQQNTEAFF.

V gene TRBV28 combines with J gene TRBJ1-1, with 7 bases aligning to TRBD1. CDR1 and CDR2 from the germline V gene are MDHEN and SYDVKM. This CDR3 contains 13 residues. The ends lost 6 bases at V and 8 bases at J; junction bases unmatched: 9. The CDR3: CASRVMGDREAFF. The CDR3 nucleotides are TGTGCCAGCAGGGTTATGGGGGACAGAGAAGCTTTCTTT.

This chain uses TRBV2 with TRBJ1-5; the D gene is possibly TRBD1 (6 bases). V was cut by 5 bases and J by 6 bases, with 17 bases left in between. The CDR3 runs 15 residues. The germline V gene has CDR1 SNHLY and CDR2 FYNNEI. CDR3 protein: CASSRLNRASQPQHF. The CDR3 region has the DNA TGTGCCAGCAGTCGCCTCAACAGGGCTAGTCAGCCCCAGCATTTT.

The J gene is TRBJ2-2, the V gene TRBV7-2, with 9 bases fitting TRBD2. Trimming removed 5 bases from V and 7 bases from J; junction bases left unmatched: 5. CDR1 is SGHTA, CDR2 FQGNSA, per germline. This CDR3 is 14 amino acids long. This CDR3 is CASSGSGRYGELFF. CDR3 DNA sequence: TGTGCCAGCAGCGGCAGCGGGAGGTACGGGGAGCTGTTTTTT.

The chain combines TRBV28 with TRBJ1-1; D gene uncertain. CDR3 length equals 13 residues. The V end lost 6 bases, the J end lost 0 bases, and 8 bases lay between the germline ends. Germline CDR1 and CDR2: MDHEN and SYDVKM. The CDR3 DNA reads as TGTGCCAGCAGGTCTGTCTTGAACACTGAAGCTTTCTTT. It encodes CASRSVLNTEAFF.

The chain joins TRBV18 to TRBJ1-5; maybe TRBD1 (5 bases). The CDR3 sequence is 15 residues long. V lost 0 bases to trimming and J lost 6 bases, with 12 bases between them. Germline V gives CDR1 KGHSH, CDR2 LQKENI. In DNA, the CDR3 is TGTGCCAGCTCACCACCGGGAAGGGGAAGTCAGCCCCAGCATTTT. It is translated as CASSPPGRGSQPQHF.

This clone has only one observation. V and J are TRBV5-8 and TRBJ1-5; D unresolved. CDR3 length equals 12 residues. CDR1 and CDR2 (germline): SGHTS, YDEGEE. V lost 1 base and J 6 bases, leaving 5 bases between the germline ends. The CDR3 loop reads CASSLSGQPQHF. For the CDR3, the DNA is TGTGCCAGCAGCTTGTCGGGTCAGCCCCAGCATTTT.

In DNA form, the CDR3 reads TGTGCCACCAGGGACAGGAAGGAGACCCAGTACTTC. Encoded protein: CATRDRKETQYF. The V gene is TRBV15, the J gene TRBJ2-5, with TRBD1 identical over 7 bases. The CDR3 runs to 12 residues. The V gene end was trimmed by 6 bases and the J gene end by 5 bases; junction bases not matched to a gene: 3. Germline assignment: CDR1 LNHNV and CDR2 YYDKDF (reference sequence).

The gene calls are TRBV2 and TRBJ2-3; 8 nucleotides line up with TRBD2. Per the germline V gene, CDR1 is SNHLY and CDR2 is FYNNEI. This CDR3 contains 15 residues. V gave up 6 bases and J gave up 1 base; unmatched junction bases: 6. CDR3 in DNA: TGTGCCAGCAGAGGACTAGCCACAGGCACAGATACGCAGTATTTT. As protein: CASRGLATGTDTQYF.

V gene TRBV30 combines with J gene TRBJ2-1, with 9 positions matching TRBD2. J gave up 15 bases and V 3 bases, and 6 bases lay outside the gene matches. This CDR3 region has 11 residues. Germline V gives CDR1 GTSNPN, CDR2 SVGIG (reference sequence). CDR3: CAWSASGDAFF. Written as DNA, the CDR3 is TGTGCCTGGAGCGCTAGCGGGGATGCGTTCTTC.

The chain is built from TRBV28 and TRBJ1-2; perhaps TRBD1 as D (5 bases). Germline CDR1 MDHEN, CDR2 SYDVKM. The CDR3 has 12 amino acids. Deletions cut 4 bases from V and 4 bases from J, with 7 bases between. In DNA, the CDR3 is TGTGCCAGCAGTTCAGGGATCTATGGCTACACCTTC. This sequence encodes CASSSGIYGYTF.

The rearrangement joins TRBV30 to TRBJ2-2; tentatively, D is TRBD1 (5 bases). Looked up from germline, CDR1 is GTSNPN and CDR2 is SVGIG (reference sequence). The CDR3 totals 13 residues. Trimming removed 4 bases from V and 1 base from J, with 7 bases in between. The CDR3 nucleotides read TGTGCCTGGAACGACAGGAACACCGGGGAGCTGTTTTTT. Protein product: CAWNDRNTGELFF.

CDR3 protein: CASSPTLITGELFF. DNA for the CDR3: TGTGCCAGCTCACCTACCCTAATCACCGGGGAGCTGTTTTTT. This sequence joins TRBV18 and TRBJ2-2; D call uncertain. CDR1 KGHSH and CDR2 LQKENI come from the germline V gene. The V gene lost 3 bases and the J gene lost 4 bases, with 9 bases spanning the gap. The CDR3 contains 14 residues.